Sequencing of this TCR beta chain was carried out in a study of cytomegalovirus exposure and HLA in healthy donors (dated by TCRdb to 2016 to 2017). Some background on the complete study: In an earlier analysis of fewer than 750 of the donors, 250 to 300 Gb of sequence data and 95 million to 130 million unique TCR beta sequences from about 190 million T cells were reported. The T cell repertoires of some 670 subjects were profiled by immunosequencing and related to cytomegalovirus serostatus. The genetic ancestry cluster associated with self-reported Caucasian donors included roughly 84% of the 398 genotyped donors. HLA typing covered class I and class II loci at four-digit resolution. Typing coverage varied by locus: 629-630 donors for A, B, C, DRB1 and DQB1; under 550 for DQA1; 600 to 610 for DPA1; 450 to 480 for DPB1. All discovery cohort repertoires had been generated using a single sequencing platform. In addition to the first cohort of around 670 subjects, a separate validation cohort of over 90 different subjects was used. On average, around 230,000 unique TCR beta nucleotide sequences were sequenced per donor among 350 to 400 genotyped donors of the cohort, with 15% to 20% of those sequences being non-productive. Four to six DR-DQ haplotypes were handled as single units for association and clustering because linkage in the cohort was strong. Rather than drawing on any new phenotypic data, the later analysis identified candidate immune exposures from TCR beta sequences and the way those sequences occurred across donors. The study aimed to test whether cataloging public T cell receptors could reveal signatures of past pathogen exposure. A later genetic analysis used genome-wide SNP genotypes for about three fifths of the 666 donors, treating that subset as a discovery cohort. Donor age, sex, ethnicity and CMV serostatus were collected together with the repertoire data. An earlier analysis of nearly 600 of the donors applied high-throughput TCR beta sequencing to assess whether each TCR beta V gene segment acted as functional or pseudogenic. To predict cytomegalovirus infection status, the study combined high-throughput TCR immunosequencing, statistical association of individual TCRs with disease status, and machine learning. About 300 gigabases of sequencing data and around 80 million unique TCR sequences made up an early release that covered approximately 650 HLA-typed donors. To study patterns of TCR occurrence, a later analysis re-analyzed previously published TCR beta repertoires from several hundred donors and added high-resolution HLA genotyping.

Library preparation was by the immunoSEQ multiplex PCR assay. The multiplex PCR relied on a mix of 60 forward primers for TCR Vbeta segments and 13 reverse primers for TCR Jbeta segments. Amplification of the CDR3 region of rearranged TCR beta genes was performed with a multiplex PCR assay on genomic DNA. Amplified TCR beta libraries were sequenced as 87-base-pair reads on the Illumina HiSeq System. Regarding the original processing steps: A later analysis counted about 80 million unique TCR beta chains across the 690 or so repertoires, and roughly 11 million of these chains were shared by at least two donors. Raw reads were error-corrected and collapsed into unique sequences with a nearest-neighbor algorithm that merged closely related sequences to remove PCR and sequencing errors. To assign V, D and J gene segments, CDR3 sequences were aligned to IMGT reference sequences. For a sequence to be retained, at least a six-nucleotide match to both a V gene segment and a J gene segment was required. A rearrangement counted as productive if the CDR3 had no stop codons and remained in frame with V and J, and every other rearrangement counted as non-productive. Following IMGT convention, CDR3 was defined as the stretch from the second conserved V-encoded cysteine to the conserved J-encoded phenylalanine. The earlier analysis of around 640 of the donors excluded sequences that lacked an unambiguous match to a single V gene segment. In an earlier analysis of approximately 610 of the donors, V segments were called functional above 56.7% productive rearrangements and were called segregating when the between-donor standard deviation exceeded 5%. A statistical classification framework was built for diagnosing cytomegalovirus status from the catalog of TCR beta chain sequences. A later analysis assigned V and J genes by comparing TCR nucleotide sequences with IMGT/GENE-DB human TR gene sequences. Using the TCRdist pipeline, a later analysis assigned CDR3 sequences along with most-parsimonious VDJ recombination scenarios. In a later analysis, every TCR beta chain was defined by the combination of its CDR3 amino acid sequence and its V-gene family, and reads without a unique V-gene family were dropped. A later analysis removed several hundred highly shared, low-generation-probability nucleotide sequences to deal with suspected cross-contamination and a sequencing artifact. In a later analysis, a clonal expansion index for each public chain was calculated from normalized within-repertoire ranks of inferred template counts. A later analysis computed generation probabilities with a VDJ recombination model fitted to out-of-frame rearrangements, and checked the results against IGoR. Hypergeometric tests were used in a later analysis to score TCR-TCR, TCR-HLA and TCR-CMV co-occurrence, with a repertoire-size bias correction applied to the TCR pairs. A later analysis estimated false discovery rates by permuting HLA or CMV assignments 20 times. In a later analysis, co-occurring TCRs were grouped with DBSCAN, and TCRdist sequence similarity was added when clustering was performed within HLA-allele-positive subsets. Repertoires with fewer than 30,000 or more than 120,000 public chains, plus five repertoires with anomalous nucleotide sharing, were excluded from co-occurrence clustering. Sourced from immuneACCESS, this table was stored by TCRdb with only in-frame sequences that have V and J called. A share of the clones is absent; for the studies checked, an unresolved V gene accounts for under half, and the remainder has no known explanation. V and J calls and clone size follow that table, whereas D and trimming were derived from the DNA. This sample is represented by tens of thousands of clones; about 71% of them were singletons. Of the sample, roughly 7.1% falls within the top ten clones.

The cohort was made up of 666 healthy bone marrow donors. At the time of sampling, all cohort members were nominally healthy, though unrecorded immune exposures were likely present. The donor was CMV seronegative and was included in the group of over 300 seronegative cohort members. A peripheral blood sample was provided by each donor, and peripheral blood mononuclear cells were used for TCR beta sequencing. The Qiagen DNeasy Blood Extraction Kit was used to extract genomic DNA from the blood cell samples. General conclusions and limits of the study: An earlier analysis of approximately 540 of the donors showed that most TCR beta V segments appeared in productive rearrangements either about 87% or about 30% of the time, which broadly matched IMGT annotations. Several of the top co-occurrence clusters appeared to be linked to parvovirus B19, influenza, CMV and Epstein-Barr virus, according to a later analysis. The earlier analysis of some 540 of the donors excluded 15 to 20 rarely observed V segments, including chromosome 9 orphons, because counts were too low. At a false discovery rate of 0.05, a later analysis linked 15,000 to 20,000 TCR beta sequences to specific HLA alleles. According to a later genetic analysis, donors in an Asian-associated ancestry cluster had fewer N-insertions in productive TCRs than the approximately 610-donor mean. Linkage disequilibrium might explain the correlated functional status among segregating V segments, but an unknown experimental factor could not be ruled out. A few of the identified cytomegalovirus-associated TCR beta chains were confirmed in vitro to be specific for cytomegalovirus antigens. Because HLA typing was unavailable for some donors at each locus, only the typed subset was used in association tests. In both the original and validation cohorts, the classifier was reported to diagnose cytomegalovirus status with high specificity and sensitivity. According to a later analysis, TCR association rates differed among HLA loci, with DRB1 alleles showing the most associated TCRs and HLA-C alleles showing the fewest. CMV serostatus was the only immune exposure information available for the cohort. In a later analysis, HLA-associated TCR beta chains were found to be more clonally expanded and to have lower generation probabilities than equally common non-associated chains. An association between a missense DCLRE1C variant and V-gene and J-gene trimming of TCR beta chains was found in a later genetic analysis and replicated in an independent cohort. It was suggested by the authors that the approach could potentially be generalized to other disease states and immunological phenotypes. A total of roughly 160 TCR beta chains were listed by the study as associated with cytomegalovirus. A group of highly shared sequence variants was considered likely to be a technical artifact of the sequencing pipeline. In this cohort, only TCR beta chains were sequenced, and detectable features were limited by the absence of alpha or paired-chain data. According to a later analysis, most CMV-associated TCR beta chains appeared to be HLA-restricted, and the HLA associations seemed to be driven largely by CMV exposure. A further reported finding was that TCR beta sequences accurately predicted the HLA-A and HLA-B alleles for most subjects in the first cohort. When HLA alleles, especially DR and DQ, strongly co-occurred, attributing TCR associations to individual alleles was difficult. Most TCR sequences were seen in very few donors, while some public TCRs were found in many individuals. Roughly uniform sequencing depth across donors was assumed in presence/absence analyses, although this assumption may not hold.

This clone was detected a few times. Its recognized antigen is unknown. Base qualities are not provided; no much larger clone lies one nucleotide away. Specimen: PBMCs. This receptor was obtained from a woman aged 35 to 49 in good health and CMV-seronegative.

Here is the DNA: TGTGCCAGCAGTCCCCGGACAGGGGGGACGCGTGGCTACACCTTC. The resulting protein is CASSPRTGGTRGYTF. Rearrangement joined TRBV28 to TRBJ1-2, with 10 bases in between that match TRBD1. The germline V and J ends show losses of 5 bases and 7 bases respectively, and no gene match explains 10 bases of the junction. From a lookup of the germline V gene, CDR1 and CDR2 are MDHEN and SYDVKM. Inclusive of the bounding cysteine and phenylalanine, the CDR3 is 15 residues long. Only the CDR3 DNA stays, 45 bases, in frame from base 1.